A selection of T cell receptor beta chains follows, all from one sample in a study of cytomegalovirus exposure and HLA in healthy donors. The method was immunoSEQ multiplex PCR; TCRdb's version includes in-frame clones alone and lacks a portion of them. The repertoire holds about 200,000 clones, with around 81% as singletons. Sequencing used PBMCs. All receptors come from a man younger than 35 in good health and CMV-seronegative. Each CDR3 is given with its conserved first and last residue. D genes are given only for firm matches. Size values are once, few and many counts, or a class for expanded clones, and some rows have none.

size,J,V,D,CDR3
once,TRBJ1-2,TRBV7-2,-,CASTHGGSQNGYTF
-,TRBJ2-3,TRBV6-6,-,CASSNGLGDTQYF
-,TRBJ2-7,TRBV29-1,TRBD2,CSVRLAGGYEQYF
-,TRBJ1-4,TRBV7-6,TRBD1,CASSPRTGGERKLFF
few,TRBJ2-1,TRBV4-3,-,CASSQVTRAHEQFF
few,TRBJ2-7,TRBV7-8,-,CASRSGVFSFEQYF
once,TRBJ1-1,TRBV10-3,TRBD1,CAISTGGGITEAFF
-,TRBJ1-4,TRBV6-6,-,CASSYVGEKLFF
-,TRBJ1-1,TRBV4-3,-,CASSQVGLGNTEAFF
-,TRBJ2-2,TRBV29-1,-,CSGRRNANTGELFF
-,TRBJ2-5,TRBV7-7,-,CASSLGGYQEAQYF
-,TRBJ2-7,TRBV9,TRBD1,CASSVDPGQGTYEQYF
-,TRBJ2-7,TRBV30,-,CASVWPGQRAKYF
-,TRBJ2-2,TRBV5-6,TRBD2,CASSHLSGSLTGELFF
-,TRBJ1-2,TRBV23-1,TRBD1,CASSQATRTGLPLYGYTF
few,TRBJ2-1,TRBV7-2,-,CASSLDRYNEQFF
-,TRBJ2-1,TRBV27,TRBD2,CASSLDWAGGYNEQFF
-,TRBJ2-4,TRBV5-6,-,CASHPPGRVNSQYF
-,TRBJ1-1,TRBV6-1,-,CASSELKGGTEAFF
-,TRBJ1-1,TRBV5-5,-,CASRQDFRVSAEAFF
-,TRBJ2-1,TRBV18,TRBD1,CASSPAGTGFQFF
-,TRBJ2-7,TRBV27,TRBD2,CASSPLQGGTSGVYEQYF